Below, 9 T cell receptor beta chains from the same sample are listed, as sequenced in a study of T-cell reconstitution after alpha-beta-depleted transplantation in children (dated by TCRdb to 2016 to 2017). Library construction relied on PCR. Instrument used: Illumina HiSeq 2500. To normalize quantification of the TCRbeta repertoire, the TCR libraries were built with molecular barcoding that relied on unique molecular identifiers. The public sequencing data were trimmed at Q25 with fastp and processed into clonotypes with MiXCR by TCRdb, which kept only in-frame beta chains. Here each entry gathers all rows of one CDR3 protein and keeps the most common genes and DNA. The sample table lists 700,000 or so distinct CDR3 sequences, around 13% of them with a count of one. The biggest ten clones account for around 0.76% of the sample. The sample's treatment or condition label, in plain terms: allogeneic hematopoietic cell transplantation with graft depleted of TCRalphabeta T cells and CD19 B cells.

The sample here was PBMCs, taken before TCRalphabeta/CD19-depleted stem cell transplant. The receptor set was obtained from a girl aged 2 to 9 with congenital amegakaryocytic thrombocytopenia, due to receive a stem cell transplant.

This clonotype has just a few counts. This chain links TRBV29-1 with TRBJ2-7, with 7 bases matching TRBD1. The CDR3 is 13 residues long. CDR1 is SQVTM and CDR2 is ANQGSEA in the germline V gene. J lost 3 bases, V lost 3 bases, and 5 bases had no gene match. CDR3 sequence (DNA): TGCAGCGTTGATGGGCAGGGGGTCTACGAGCAGTACTTC. This encodes CSVDGQGVYEQYF.

This clonotype was seen a few times. The chain joins TRBV29-1 to TRBJ2-3; the match to TRBD2 covers 8 bases. The CDR3 runs 13 residues. Germline trimming cut 4 bases from V and 3 bases from J; bases unmatched to any gene: 3. Germline assignment: CDR1 SQVTM and CDR2 ANQGSEA. CDR3 sequence: CSVGASGTDTQYF. CDR3 coding DNA: TGCAGCGTTGGCGCTAGCGGGACAGATACGCAGTATTTT.

This clonotype was detected ten times or more. The J gene is TRBJ2-2, the V gene TRBV10-2, with D unresolved. Deletions cut 7 bases from V and 2 bases from J, with 17 bases between. The CDR3 is 16 amino acids. Germline V gene sequence: CDR1 WSHSY, CDR2 SAAADI. In DNA form, the CDR3 reads TGCGCCAGCACCCAAGGAGAGAACCCCAACACCGGGGAGCTGTTTTTT. Its protein product is CASTQGENPNTGELFF.

Many counts were recorded for this clonotype. The chain has TRBV9 and TRBJ2-7; no definite D call. The CDR3 spans 14 residues. Per germline, CDR1 SGDLS and CDR2 YYNGEE. V was cut by 3 bases and J by 0 bases, with 10 bases left in between. The CDR3 DNA follows: TGTGCCAGCAGCGCCCGTCACGCCTCCTACGAGCAGTACTTC. Amino acids: CASSARHASYEQYF.

Many counts were recorded for this clonotype. The gene calls are TRBV7-9 and TRBJ1-6, with no clear D. V was shortened by 2 bases and J by 9 bases, with 5 bases between the two germline ends. CDR3 length equals 12 residues. Germline V gene data show CDR1 as SEHNR and CDR2 as FQNEAQ (reference sequence). The CDR3 coding sequence is TGTGCCAGCAGCTTACCCCTTTCACCCCTCCACTTT. Protein product: CASSLPLSPLHF.

There are many counts of this clonotype. The chain combines TRBV5-1 with TRBJ2-7; no reliable D call. Germline V lookup: CDR1 SGHRS, CDR2 YFSETQ. The V end lost 4 bases, the J end lost 6 bases, and 11 bases lay between the germline ends. The CDR3 is 12 amino acids. The CDR3 DNA is TGCGCCAGCAGCCCTAAGTCTTCCGAGCAGTACTTC. This sequence encodes CASSPKSSEQYF.

This clonotype was observed many times. The V call is TRBV12-3 or TRBV12-4, the J call TRBJ2-5, with 13 bases aligning to TRBD2. The CDR3 loop spans 19 amino acids. Trimming at V came to 2 bases and at J to 5 bases, leaving 14 bases not matched to a gene. CDR3 protein: CASSLMVGTSGIVEETQYF. The CDR3 DNA follows: TGTGCCAGCAGTTTAATGGTCGGGACTAGCGGGATAGTTGAGGAGACCCAGTACTTC.

This clonotype was counted at least ten times. The gene calls are TRBV4-1 and TRBJ1-1; D unclear. The CDR3 extends over 15 amino acids. Germline CDR1 and CDR2: MGHRA and YSYEKL. The V gene lost 4 bases and the J gene lost 0 bases, with 12 bases spanning the gap. The CDR3 spells CASSPTGVLNTEAFF. The CDR3 DNA is TGCGCCAGCAGCCCGACGGGCGTCTTGAACACTGAAGCTTTCTTT.

This clonotype was seen repeatedly, ten times or more. The chain employs TRBV20-1 and TRBJ1-5; unclear D gene. CDR3 length: 14 residues. Germline V lookup: CDR1 DFQATT, CDR2 SNEGSKA (reference sequence). V lost 4 bases, J lost 5 bases, and 15 bases lay in between. The CDR3: CSAIGPGSDQPQHF. DNA for the CDR3: TGCAGTGCTATAGGCCCAGGTTCAGATCAGCCCCAGCATTTT.